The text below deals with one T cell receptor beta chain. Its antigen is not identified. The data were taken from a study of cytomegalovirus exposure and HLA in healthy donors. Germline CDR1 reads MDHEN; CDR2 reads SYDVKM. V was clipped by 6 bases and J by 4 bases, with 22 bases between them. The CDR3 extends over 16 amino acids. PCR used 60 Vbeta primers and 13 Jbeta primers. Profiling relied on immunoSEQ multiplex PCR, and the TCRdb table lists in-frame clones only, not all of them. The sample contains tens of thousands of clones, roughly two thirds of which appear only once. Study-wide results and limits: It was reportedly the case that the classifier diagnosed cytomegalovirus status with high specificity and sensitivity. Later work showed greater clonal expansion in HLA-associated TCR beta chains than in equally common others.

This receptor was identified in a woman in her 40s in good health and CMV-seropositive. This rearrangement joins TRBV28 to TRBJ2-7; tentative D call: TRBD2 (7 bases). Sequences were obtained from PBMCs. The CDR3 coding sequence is TGTGCCAGCAGCCTAACTATACAGGGAGGGGGGTACGAGCAGTACTTC. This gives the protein CASSLTIQGGGYEQYF.